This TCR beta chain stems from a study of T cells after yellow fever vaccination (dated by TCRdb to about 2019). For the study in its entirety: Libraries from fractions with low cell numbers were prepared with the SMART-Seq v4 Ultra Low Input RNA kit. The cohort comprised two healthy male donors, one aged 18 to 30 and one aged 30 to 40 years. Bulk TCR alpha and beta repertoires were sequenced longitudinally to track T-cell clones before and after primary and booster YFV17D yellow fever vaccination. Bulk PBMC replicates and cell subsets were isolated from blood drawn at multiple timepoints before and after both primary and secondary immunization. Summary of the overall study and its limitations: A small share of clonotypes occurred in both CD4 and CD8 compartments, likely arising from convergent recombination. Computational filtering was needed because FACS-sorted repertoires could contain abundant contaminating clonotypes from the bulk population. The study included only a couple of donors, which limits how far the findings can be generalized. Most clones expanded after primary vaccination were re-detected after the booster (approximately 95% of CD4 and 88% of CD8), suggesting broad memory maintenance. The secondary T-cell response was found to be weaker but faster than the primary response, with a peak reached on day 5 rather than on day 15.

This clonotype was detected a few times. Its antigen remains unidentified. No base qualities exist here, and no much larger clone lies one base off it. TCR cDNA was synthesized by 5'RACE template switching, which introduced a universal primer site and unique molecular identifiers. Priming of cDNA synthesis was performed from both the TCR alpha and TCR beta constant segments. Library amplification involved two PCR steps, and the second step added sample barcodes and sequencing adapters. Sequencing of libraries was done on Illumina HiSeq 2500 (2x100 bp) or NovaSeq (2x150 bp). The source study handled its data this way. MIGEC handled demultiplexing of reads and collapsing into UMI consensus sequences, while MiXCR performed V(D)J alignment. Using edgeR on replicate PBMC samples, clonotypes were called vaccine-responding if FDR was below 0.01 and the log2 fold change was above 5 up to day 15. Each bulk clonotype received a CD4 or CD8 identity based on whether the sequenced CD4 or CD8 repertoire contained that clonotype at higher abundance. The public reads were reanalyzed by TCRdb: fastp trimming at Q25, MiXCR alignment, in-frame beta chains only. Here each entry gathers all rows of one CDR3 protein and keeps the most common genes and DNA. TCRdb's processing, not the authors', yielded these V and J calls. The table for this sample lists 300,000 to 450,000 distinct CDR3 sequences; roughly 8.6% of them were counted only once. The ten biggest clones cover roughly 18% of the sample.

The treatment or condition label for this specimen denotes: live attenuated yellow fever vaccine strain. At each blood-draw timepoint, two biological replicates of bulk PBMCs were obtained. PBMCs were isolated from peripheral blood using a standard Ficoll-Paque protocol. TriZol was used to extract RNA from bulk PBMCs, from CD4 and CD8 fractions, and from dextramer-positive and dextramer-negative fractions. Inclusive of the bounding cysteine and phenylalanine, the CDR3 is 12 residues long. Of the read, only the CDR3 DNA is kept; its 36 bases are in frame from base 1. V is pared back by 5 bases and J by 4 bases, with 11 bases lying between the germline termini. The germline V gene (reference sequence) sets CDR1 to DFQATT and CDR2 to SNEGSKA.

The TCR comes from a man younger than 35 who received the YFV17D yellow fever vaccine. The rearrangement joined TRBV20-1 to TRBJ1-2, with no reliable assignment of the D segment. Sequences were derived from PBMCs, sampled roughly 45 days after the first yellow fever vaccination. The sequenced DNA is TGCAGTGCTGCTGGCGGGGTCTATGGCTACACCTTC. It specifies CSAAGGVYGYTF.